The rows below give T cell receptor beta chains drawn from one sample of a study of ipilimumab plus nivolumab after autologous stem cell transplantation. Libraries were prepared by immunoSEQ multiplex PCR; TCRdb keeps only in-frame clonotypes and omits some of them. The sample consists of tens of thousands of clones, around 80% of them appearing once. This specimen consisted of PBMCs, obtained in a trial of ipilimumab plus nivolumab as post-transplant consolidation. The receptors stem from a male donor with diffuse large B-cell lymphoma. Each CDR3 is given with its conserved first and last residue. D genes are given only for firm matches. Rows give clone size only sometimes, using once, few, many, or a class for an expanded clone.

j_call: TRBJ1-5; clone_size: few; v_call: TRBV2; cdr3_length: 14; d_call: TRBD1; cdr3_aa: CASSLSDRVYPQHF; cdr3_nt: TGTGCCAGCAGTTTATCGGACAGGGTGTATCCCCAGCATTTT
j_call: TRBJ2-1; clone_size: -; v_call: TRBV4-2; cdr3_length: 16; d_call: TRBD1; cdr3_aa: CASSQEVNRGRNEQFF; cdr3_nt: TGTGCCAGCAGCCAAGAGGTTAACAGGGGGCGAAATGAGCAGTTCTTC
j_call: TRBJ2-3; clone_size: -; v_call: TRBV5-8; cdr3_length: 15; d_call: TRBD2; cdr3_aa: CASGGTSGGTDTQYF; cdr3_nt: TGTGCCAGCGGCGGGACTAGCGGGGGCACAGATACGCAGTATTTT
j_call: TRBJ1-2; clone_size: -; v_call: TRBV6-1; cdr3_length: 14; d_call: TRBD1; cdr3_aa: CASRNRGSNYGYTF; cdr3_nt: TGTGCCAGCAGGAACAGGGGTAGTAACTATGGCTACACCTTC
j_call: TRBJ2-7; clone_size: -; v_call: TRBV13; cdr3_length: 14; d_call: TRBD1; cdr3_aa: CASSALGTGGEQYF; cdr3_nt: TGTGCCAGCAGCGCCCTCGGGACAGGGGGCGAGCAGTACTTC
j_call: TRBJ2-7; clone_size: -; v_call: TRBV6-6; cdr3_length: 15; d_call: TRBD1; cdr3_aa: CASSRSAGGNYEQYF; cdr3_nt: TGTGCCAGCAGCCGCTCGGCAGGGGGCAACTACGAGCAGTACTTC
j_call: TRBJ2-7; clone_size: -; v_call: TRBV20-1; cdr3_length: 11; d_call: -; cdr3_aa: CSARTTLRQYF; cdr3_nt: TGCAGTGCTAGGACGACTCTTCGGCAGTACTTC
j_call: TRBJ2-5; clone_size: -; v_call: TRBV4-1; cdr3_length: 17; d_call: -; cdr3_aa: CASSQDRAGPAEGTQYF; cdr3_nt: TGCGCCAGCAGCCAAGATCGCGCGGGGCCTGCGGAGGGGACCCAGTACTTC
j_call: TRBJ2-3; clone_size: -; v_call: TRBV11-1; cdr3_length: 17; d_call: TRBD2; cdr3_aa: CASSLGLAGDLADTQYF; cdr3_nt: TGTGCCAGCAGCTTAGGACTAGCGGGGGATTTGGCAGATACGCAGTATTTT
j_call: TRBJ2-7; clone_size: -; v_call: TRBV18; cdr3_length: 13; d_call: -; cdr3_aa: CASSPTGRYEQYF; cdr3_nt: TGTGCCAGCTCACCAACAGGGCGGTACGAGCAGTACTTC
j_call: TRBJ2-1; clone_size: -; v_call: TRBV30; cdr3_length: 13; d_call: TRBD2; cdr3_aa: CASQAGANNEQFF; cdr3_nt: TGTGCCAGCCAAGCGGGGGCCAACAATGAGCAGTTCTTC
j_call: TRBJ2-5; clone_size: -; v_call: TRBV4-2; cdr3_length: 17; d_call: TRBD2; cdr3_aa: CASSLGTSGGGGETQYF; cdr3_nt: TGTGCCAGCAGCCTCGGGACTAGCGGGGGCGGTGGGGAGACCCAGTACTTC
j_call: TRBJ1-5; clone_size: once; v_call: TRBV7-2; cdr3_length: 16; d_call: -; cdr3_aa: CASSLGLSNSNQPQHF; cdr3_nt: TGTGCCAGCAGCTTAGGTCTCTCTAATAGCAATCAGCCCCAGCATTTT
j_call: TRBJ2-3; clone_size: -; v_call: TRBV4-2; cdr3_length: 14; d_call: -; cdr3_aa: CASSGGRSTDTQYF; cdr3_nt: TGTGCCAGCAGCGGGGGCCGGAGCACAGATACGCAGTATTTT
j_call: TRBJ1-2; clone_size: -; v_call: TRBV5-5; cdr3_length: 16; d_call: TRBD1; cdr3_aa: CASSLLAQGAGYGYTF; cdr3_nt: TGTGCCAGCAGCTTGCTCGCACAGGGGGCCGGCTATGGCTACACCTTC
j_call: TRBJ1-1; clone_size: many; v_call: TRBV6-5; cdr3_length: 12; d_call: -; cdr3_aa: CASSTLNTEAFF; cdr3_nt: TGTGCCAGCAGCACTTTGAACACTGAAGCTTTCTTT
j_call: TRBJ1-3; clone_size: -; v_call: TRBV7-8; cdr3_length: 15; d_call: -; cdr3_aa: CASSLGRQGINTIYF; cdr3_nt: TGTGCCAGCAGCTTAGGTCGCCAGGGGATAAACACCATATATTTT
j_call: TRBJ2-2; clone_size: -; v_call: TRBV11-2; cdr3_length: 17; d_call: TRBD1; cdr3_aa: CASSWDRDSANTGELFF; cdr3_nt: TGTGCCAGCAGCTGGGACCGGGACAGCGCGAACACCGGGGAGCTGTTTTTT
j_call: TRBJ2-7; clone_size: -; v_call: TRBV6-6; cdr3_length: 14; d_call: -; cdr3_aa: CASRGRGASYEQYF; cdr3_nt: TGTGCCAGCAGAGGTCGGGGGGCCTCCTACGAGCAGTACTTC
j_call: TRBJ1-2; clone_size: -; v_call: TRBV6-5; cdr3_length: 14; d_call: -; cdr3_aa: CASSYSTQGRGYTF; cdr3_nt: TGTGCCAGCAGTTACTCGACACAGGGACGGGGCTACACCTTC
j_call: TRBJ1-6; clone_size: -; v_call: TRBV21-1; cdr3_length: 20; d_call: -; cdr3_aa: CASSKVKKDRGSSYNSPLHF; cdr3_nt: TGTGCCAGCAGCAAAGTAAAAAAGGACAGGGGGAGCTCCTATAATTCACCCCTCCACTTT
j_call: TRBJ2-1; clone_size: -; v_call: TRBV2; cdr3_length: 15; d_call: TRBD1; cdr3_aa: CASSPRTGSYNEQFF; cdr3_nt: TGTGCCAGCAGTCCGAGGACAGGGTCCTACAATGAGCAGTTCTTC
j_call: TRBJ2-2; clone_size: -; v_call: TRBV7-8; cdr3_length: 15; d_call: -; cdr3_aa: CASSLGSSNTGELFF; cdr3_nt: TGTGCCAGCAGCTTAGGTTCTTCGAACACCGGGGAGCTGTTTTTT
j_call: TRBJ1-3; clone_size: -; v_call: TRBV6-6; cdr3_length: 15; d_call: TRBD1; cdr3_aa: CASSYFTGAGNTIYF; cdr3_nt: TGTGCCAGCAGTTACTTTACAGGGGCGGGAAACACCATATATTTT
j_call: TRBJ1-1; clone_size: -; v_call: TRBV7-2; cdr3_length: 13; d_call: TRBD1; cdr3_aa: CASSPGTDTEAFF; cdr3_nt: TGTGCCAGCAGCCCCGGGACAGACACTGAAGCTTTCTTT
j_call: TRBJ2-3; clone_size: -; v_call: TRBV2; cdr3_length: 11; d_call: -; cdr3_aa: CASSNTDTQYF; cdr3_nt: TGTGCCAGCAGTAACACAGATACGCAGTATTTT
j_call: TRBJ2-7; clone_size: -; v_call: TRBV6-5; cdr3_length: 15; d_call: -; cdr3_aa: CASRRGGEGPYEQYF; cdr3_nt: TGTGCCAGCAGGAGGGGAGGAGAGGGGCCCTACGAGCAGTACTTC
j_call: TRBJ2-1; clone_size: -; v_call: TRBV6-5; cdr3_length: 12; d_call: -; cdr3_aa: CASRLGSNEQFF; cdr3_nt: TGTGCCAGCAGACTCGGAAGCAATGAGCAGTTCTTC
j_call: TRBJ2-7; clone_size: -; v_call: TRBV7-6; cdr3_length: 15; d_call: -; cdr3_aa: CASSRGTGGSNEQYF; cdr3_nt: TGTGCCAGCAGCCGCGGAACCGGGGGCTCGAACGAGCAGTACTTC
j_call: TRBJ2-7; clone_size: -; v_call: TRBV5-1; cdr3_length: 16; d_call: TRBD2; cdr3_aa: CASSTSILAGGYEQYF; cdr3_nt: TGCGCCAGCAGCACGTCAATCCTAGCGGGGGGTTACGAGCAGTACTTC
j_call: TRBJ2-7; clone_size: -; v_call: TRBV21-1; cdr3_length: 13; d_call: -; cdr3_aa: CASSRQDSYEQYF; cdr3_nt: TGTGCCAGCAGCAGACAGGATTCCTACGAGCAGTACTTC
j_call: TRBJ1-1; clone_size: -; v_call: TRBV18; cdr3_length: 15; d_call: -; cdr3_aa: CASSPRAARNTEAFF; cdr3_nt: TGTGCCAGCTCTCCTCGAGCGGCCAGGAACACTGAAGCTTTCTTT
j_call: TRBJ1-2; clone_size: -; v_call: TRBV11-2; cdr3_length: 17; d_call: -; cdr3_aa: CASSPELGQSSNYGYTF; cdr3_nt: TGTGCCAGCAGCCCCGAACTCGGACAGTCCTCTAACTATGGCTACACCTTC